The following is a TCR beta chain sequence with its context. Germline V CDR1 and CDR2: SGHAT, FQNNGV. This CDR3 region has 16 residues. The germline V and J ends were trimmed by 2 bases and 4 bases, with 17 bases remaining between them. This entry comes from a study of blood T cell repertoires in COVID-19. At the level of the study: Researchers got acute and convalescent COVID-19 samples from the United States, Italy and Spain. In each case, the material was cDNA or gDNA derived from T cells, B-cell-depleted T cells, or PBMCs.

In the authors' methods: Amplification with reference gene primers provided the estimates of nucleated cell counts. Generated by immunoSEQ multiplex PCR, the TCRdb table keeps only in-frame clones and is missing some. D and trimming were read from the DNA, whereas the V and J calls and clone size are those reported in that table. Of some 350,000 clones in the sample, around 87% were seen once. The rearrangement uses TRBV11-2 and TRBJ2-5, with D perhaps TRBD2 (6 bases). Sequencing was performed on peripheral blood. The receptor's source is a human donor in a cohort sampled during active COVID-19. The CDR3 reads CASSLKRLARGETQYF. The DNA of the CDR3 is TGTGCCAGCAGCTTAAAACGGCTAGCGAGGGGAGAGACCCAGTACTTC.